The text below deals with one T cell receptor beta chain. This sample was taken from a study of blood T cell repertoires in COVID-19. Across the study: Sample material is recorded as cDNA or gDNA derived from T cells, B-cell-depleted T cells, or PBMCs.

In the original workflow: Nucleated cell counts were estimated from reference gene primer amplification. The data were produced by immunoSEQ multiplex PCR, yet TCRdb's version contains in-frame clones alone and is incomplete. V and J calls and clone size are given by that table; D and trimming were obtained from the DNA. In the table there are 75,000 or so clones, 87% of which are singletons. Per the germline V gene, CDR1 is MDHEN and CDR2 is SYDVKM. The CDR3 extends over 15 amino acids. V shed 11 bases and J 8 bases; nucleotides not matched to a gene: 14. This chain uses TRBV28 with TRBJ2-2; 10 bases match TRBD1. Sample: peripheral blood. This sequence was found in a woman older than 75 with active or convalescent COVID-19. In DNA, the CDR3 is TGTGCCGCTGGTGGGACAGGGGTTGGTTCTGGGGAGCTGTTTTTT. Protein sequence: CAAGGTGVGSGELFF.